A single sample is the source of the 31 T cell receptor beta chains below, sequenced in a study of T cell repertoires in cytomegalovirus infection. TCRdb reanalysed the reads using MiXCR and keeps one entry per CDR3 protein. The sample has approximately 730,000 distinct CDR3 sequences, roughly 28% seen once. Antigen specificity for these receptors is unknown. The sequencing here drew on cultured CD8+ T cells from PBMCs, taken from culture after CMV antigen stimulation. The origin of the receptors is a human donor in good health (CMV status not recorded). Some clones in this sample may be carry-over from other donors' samples.

Ten or more counts support this clonotype. The chain carries TRBV7-3 and TRBJ2-2; the D is unclear. Germline values: CDR1 SGHTA, CDR2 FQGTGA. Trimming stripped 4 bases from V and 5 bases from J, with 14 bases between. This CDR3 has 15 residues. The CDR3 DNA is TGTGCCAGCAGCTCAGAAGGCCTGGGGACCGGGGAGCTGTTTTTT. Residues: CASSSEGLGTGELFF.

The V gene is TRBV12-3 or TRBV12-4, the J gene TRBJ1-2; D perhaps matches TRBD1 (6 bases). The V end was cut by 2 bases, the J end by 6 bases, with 10 bases between. The CDR3 runs 13 residues. This CDR3 is CASSLRDTDGYTF. DNA for the CDR3: TGTGCCAGCAGTTTAAGGGACACTGATGGCTACACCTTC.

The chain joins TRBV12-5 to TRBJ2-7; a weak D match, TRBD1 (6 bases). The germline V gene encodes CDR1 LGHNT and CDR2 FRNRAP. The CDR3 contains 17 residues. V lost 5 bases, J lost 4 bases, and 24 bases lay in between. CDR3 DNA sequence: TGTGCTAGTGGTCCTACCCAGGACCCGCACGGACAGTACGAGCAGTACTTC. This sequence encodes CASGPTQDPHGQYEQYF.

This chain joins TRBV12-3 or TRBV12-4 and TRBJ1-1; the D is unclear. The CDR3 totals 12 residues. Deletions cut 4 bases from V and 7 bases from J, with 10 bases between. CDR3 nucleotides: TGTGCCAGCAGTTGGCTTTTCGGTGAAGCTTTCTTT. The encoded protein is CASSWLFGEAFF.

This clonotype has just a few counts. The rearrangement links TRBV5-6 to TRBJ2-7; weak D call: TRBD2 (6 bases). The V gene lost 4 bases and the J gene lost 0 bases, with 14 bases spanning the gap. The CDR3 loop spans 15 amino acids. CDR1 SGHDT and CDR2 YYEEEE come from the germline V gene. CDR3 bases: TGTGCCAGCAGCCTACGGGACTTGATCTCCTACGAGCAGTACGTC. Its translation: CASSLRDLISYEQYV.

This clonotype appeared a few times. V is TRBV6-6 and J is TRBJ2-1; 9 bases map to TRBD2. Germline-derived CDR1 and CDR2 are MNHNY and SVGAGI (reference sequence). The CDR3 runs 15 residues. J lost 2 bases, V lost 10 bases, and 9 bases had no gene match. The CDR3 DNA is TGTGCCACCACCCTAGCGGGGAGTCCCTACAATGAGCAGTTCTTC. Protein product: CATTLAGSPYNEQFF.

The CDR3 coding sequence is TGTGCCAGCAGCCACAGGGAATTGTACGAGCAGTACTTC. This codes for CASSHRELYEQYF. This chain uses TRBV27 with TRBJ2-7; maybe TRBD1 (6 bases). This CDR3 is built from 13 residues. The ends were cut back, 6 bases at V and 4 bases at J, with 13 bases in the middle. Germline CDR1 MNHEY, CDR2 SMNVEV (reference sequence).

The genes are TRBV4-1 and TRBJ2-1; weak D call: TRBD1 (6 bases). The CDR3 spans 13 residues. CDR1 is MGHRA, CDR2 YSYEKL, per germline. V gave up 0 bases and J gave up 9 bases, with 9 bases separating them. The CDR3 sequence: CASSQDQGFEQFF. Here the CDR3 DNA reads TGCGCCAGCAGCCAAGACCAGGGGTTTGAGCAGTTCTTC.

The chain has TRBV2 and TRBJ2-1; D uncertain. Germline V gene lookup returns CDR1 SNHLY and CDR2 FYNNEI. Trimming took off 10 bases at V and 3 bases at J, with 16 bases between the two ends. The CDR3 is 14 amino acids. The CDR3 sequence is CATLKGPLYNEQFF. CDR3 nucleotides: TGTGCCACTCTTAAGGGTCCCCTCTACAATGAGCAGTTCTTC.

The chain is built from TRBV27 and TRBJ2-1; the match to TRBD2 covers 13 bases. This CDR3 spans 16 amino acids. Unmatched junction bases numbered 11, after V lost 7 bases and J lost 8 bases. Germline values: CDR1 MNHEY, CDR2 SMNVEV (reference sequence). The CDR3 DNA sequence: TGTGCCAGCACCAAATCGGGACTAGCGGGGATCTATGAGCAGTTCTTC. This encodes CASTKSGLAGIYEQFF.

The chain is built from TRBV5-6 and TRBJ1-2, with D maybe TRBD1 (5 bases). This CDR3 comprises 15 residues. Germline-derived CDR1 and CDR2 are SGHDT and YYEEEE. Trimming took off 1 base at V and 2 bases at J, with 12 bases between the two ends. The CDR3 DNA sequence: TGTGCCAGCAGCTTGCAAGGGGCGATAAACTATGGCTACACCTTC. Translated: CASSLQGAINYGYTF.

The chain links TRBV6-4 to TRBJ2-1; 14 bases line up with TRBD2. The length of the CDR3 is 15 residues. Losses at the gene ends were 6 bases for V and 8 bases for J; bases not matched to a gene: 6. Looked up from germline, CDR1 is MRHNA and CDR2 is SNTAGT. CDR3 DNA sequence: TGTGCCAGCAGCAAGGGACTAGCGGGGGCCGATGAGCAGTTCTTC. Residues: CASSKGLAGADEQFF.

This clonotype was detected a few times. This chain connects TRBV13 to TRBJ2-2; 8 bases map to TRBD2. This CDR3 comprises 18 residues. V shed 3 bases and J 4 bases; nucleotides not matched to a gene: 13. The V gene's germline CDR1 is PRHDT and CDR2 FYEKMQ (reference sequence). The CDR3 protein is CASSLWTSTLGGTGELFF. CDR3 coding DNA: TGTGCCAGCAGCTTGTGGACTAGCACTTTAGGGGGCACCGGGGAGCTGTTTTTT.

The chain has TRBV4-1 and TRBJ2-1; 10 nucleotides match TRBD1. Germline V gene data show CDR1 as MGHRA and CDR2 as YSYEKL. The CDR3 contains 17 residues. V was pared by 4 bases and J by 5 bases, with 11 bases of the junction left unmatched. CDR3 DNA: TGCGCCAGCAGCCGCCGGGGACAGGGGTTGGGGGACAATGAGCAGTTCTTC. It yields the protein CASSRRGQGLGDNEQFF.

This clonotype was picked up a small number of times. This chain joins TRBV6-2 or TRBV6-3 and TRBJ2-3; 12 bases agree with TRBD2. V dropped 6 bases and J dropped 4; count of bases not matched to a gene: 26. CDR3 length: 22 amino acids. Germline CDR1 is MNHEY and CDR2 is SVGEGT. For the CDR3, the DNA is TGTGCCAGCAGCTACGGATTATTTCGCCTAGCGGGGGGGCGGAAGGACCCAGATACGCAGTATTTT. Protein product: CASSYGLFRLAGGRKDPDTQYF.

This clonotype was seen a handful of times. V is TRBV28 and J is TRBJ1-2; TRBD1 is a possible D gene (5 bases). Per the germline V gene, CDR1 is MDHEN and CDR2 is SYDVKM. V was pared by 7 bases and J by 2 bases, with 14 bases between. CDR3 length: 14 amino acids. The CDR3 sequence: CASTPRGSNYGYTF. In DNA, the CDR3 is TGTGCCAGCACCCCGAGGGGCTCCAACTATGGCTACACCTTC.

This clonotype was recorded at least ten times. The V gene is TRBV6-1, the J gene TRBJ1-4; 7 bases align to TRBD1. The CDR3 covers 14 residues. With 8 bases clipped from V and 8 bases from J, the junction kept 11 bases outside the gene matches. The germline CDR1 and CDR2 sequences are MNHNS and SASEGT. DNA of the CDR3: TGTGCCAGCTTAGAGGGGGCCGGAGGCGAAAAACTGTTTTTT. It codes for CASLEGAGGEKLFF.

The chain employs TRBV7-2 and TRBJ1-5, with D possibly matching TRBD1 (6 bases). The CDR3 runs to 16 residues. Germline V CDR1 and CDR2: SGHTA, FQGNSA. The germline V and J ends were trimmed by 5 bases and 2 bases, with 16 bases remaining between them. The CDR3 is CASSPWGGYGNQPQHF. The CDR3 nucleotides read TGTGCCAGCAGCCCTTGGGGGGGCTATGGCAATCAGCCCCAGCATTTT.

The rearrangement joins TRBV20-1 to TRBJ2-1, with 10 bases aligning to TRBD2. The length of the CDR3 is 16 residues. CDR1 is DFQATT, CDR2 SNEGSKA, per germline (reference sequence). Germline trimming cut 0 bases from V and 0 bases from J; bases unmatched to any gene: 2. The chain's CDR3 is CSARDSSGSSYNEQFF. The CDR3 DNA sequence: TGCAGTGCTAGAGATTCTAGCGGGAGCTCCTACAATGAGCAGTTCTTC.

V usage is TRBV12-3 or TRBV12-4 and J usage is TRBJ2-4; D remains unclear. There are 12 residues in the CDR3. V was pared by 5 bases and J by 8 bases, with 10 bases between. The CDR3 region has the DNA TGTGCCAGCAGTCCTCTCTGGGACATTCAGTACTTC. It translates to CASSPLWDIQYF.

This clonotype was seen only a few times. The gene calls are TRBV6-1 and TRBJ1-2; possible D gene TRBD1, 6 bases. V lost 5 bases to trimming and J lost 2 bases, with 15 bases between them. This CDR3 has 15 amino acids. The germline V gene encodes CDR1 MNHNS and CDR2 SASEGT. The CDR3 region is CASSYWSGENYGYTF. CDR3 DNA sequence: TGTGCCAGCAGTTATTGGTCAGGGGAAAACTATGGCTACACCTTC.

The rearrangement links TRBV12-3 or TRBV12-4 to TRBJ2-1, with D tentatively TRBD2 (6 bases). This CDR3 region has 16 residues. With 2 bases removed from V and 4 bases from J, the gap between germline ends came to 15 bases. The CDR3 sequence is CASSLWGEDGYNEQFF. CDR3 coding DNA: TGTGCCAGCAGTTTATGGGGGGAGGATGGGTACAATGAGCAGTTCTTC.

The genes are TRBV24-1 and TRBJ2-1, with D uncertain. The CDR3 is 15 residues long. Germline V lookup: CDR1 KGHDR, CDR2 SFDVKD. Deletions cut 2 bases from V and 8 bases from J, with 15 bases between. As DNA, the CDR3 is TGTGCCACCAGTGATTCGGACGGAATCGGTTATGAGCAGTTCTTC. Translated: CATSDSDGIGYEQFF.

The DNA for the CDR3 is TGTGCCAGCAGTCCCCACATTCCTGACTACGAGCAGTACGTC. It codes for CASSPHIPDYEQYV. This sequence joins TRBV28 and TRBJ2-7; no definite D call. Trimming took off 5 bases at V and 3 bases at J, with 14 bases between the two ends. Looked up from germline, CDR1 is MDHEN and CDR2 is SYDVKM. The CDR3 length is 14 residues.

The gene calls are TRBV27 and TRBJ2-3; D tentatively fits TRBD1 or TRBD2 (7 bases each). Germline loops: CDR1 MNHEY, CDR2 SMNVEV (reference sequence). V lost 7 bases and J 6 bases, leaving 14 bases between the germline ends. CDR3 length equals 13 residues. The CDR3: CASTRQGGDTQYF. The CDR3 DNA is TGTGCCAGCACAAGGCAGGGGGGGGATACGCAGTATTTT.

This clonotype was seen a few times. This chain connects TRBV27 to TRBJ2-3, with D possibly TRBD1 on 6 matching bases. Per germline, CDR1 MNHEY and CDR2 SMNVEV (reference sequence). The length of the CDR3 is 12 residues. Trimming took 6 bases from V and 9 from J, leaving 13 bases between them. The CDR3 sequence is CASSSTGSTQYF. CDR3 nucleotides: TGTGCCAGCAGCTCTACAGGGTCCACGCAGTATTTT.

V usage is TRBV6-6 and J usage is TRBJ2-5; the match to TRBD2 covers 10 bases. This CDR3 is 17 amino acids long. V shed 0 bases, J shed 2 bases, and the junction held 6 bases outside the gene matches. Germline CDR1 is MNHNY and CDR2 is SVGAGI (reference sequence). This chain's CDR3 is CASSYSLVAGGQETQYF. CDR3 DNA sequence: TGTGCCAGCAGTTACTCTTTGGTAGCGGGGGGACAAGAGACCCAGTACTTC.

This chain joins TRBV5-8 and TRBJ2-7; no clear D. The V and J ends lost 2 bases and 3 bases respectively, with 9 bases between them. The V gene's germline CDR1 is SGHTS and CDR2 YDEGEE. The CDR3 consists of 13 residues. The CDR3 here is CASSFGYNYEQYV. The CDR3 bases are TGTGCCAGCAGCTTTGGTTATAACTACGAGCAGTACGTC.

This clonotype was observed many times. The chain joins TRBV7-2 to TRBJ2-7; 11 nucleotides match TRBD1. CDR1 and CDR2 (germline): SGHTA, FQGNSA. Losses at the gene ends were 5 bases for V and 2 bases for J; bases not matched to a gene: 5. The CDR3 has 15 amino acids. For the CDR3, the DNA is TGTGCCAGCAGCCCACGGGACAGGGGGACCTACGAGCAGTACGTC. Translation gives CASSPRDRGTYEQYV.

This clonotype was counted many times. Compared with germline, one end of the junction differs, possibly owing to a read error. The chain recombines TRBV7-2 with TRBJ1-6; D may be TRBD1 (5 bases). The germline CDR1 and CDR2 sequences are SGHTA and FQGNSA. The CDR3 totals 12 residues. Written as DNA, the CDR3 is TGTGCCAGCAGCTCTTCGGGGGGTTGGGGTAACTTT. It codes for CASSSSGGWGNF.

This clonotype appeared a few times. The V gene is TRBV7-8, the J gene TRBJ2-2; D may correspond to TRBD1 or TRBD2 (5 bases each). This CDR3 contains 17 residues. V shed 2 bases and J shed 6 bases, with 19 bases lying between them. Germline CDR1 reads SGHVS; CDR2 reads FQNEAQ. CDR3 coding DNA: TGTGCCAGCAGCTTACCCTTCGGTGGGGGAAATCCCGGGGAGCTGTTTTTT. Translating gives CASSLPFGGGNPGELFF.